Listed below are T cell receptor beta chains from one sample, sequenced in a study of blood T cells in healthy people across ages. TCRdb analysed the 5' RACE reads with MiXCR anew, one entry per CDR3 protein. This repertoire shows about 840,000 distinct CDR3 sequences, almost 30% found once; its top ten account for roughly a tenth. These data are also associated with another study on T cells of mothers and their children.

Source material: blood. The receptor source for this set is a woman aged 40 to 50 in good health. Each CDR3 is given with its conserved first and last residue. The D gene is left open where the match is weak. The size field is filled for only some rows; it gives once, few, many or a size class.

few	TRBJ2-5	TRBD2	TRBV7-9	CASSPTGTSVQETQYF	TGTGCCAGCAGCCCCACCGGGACTAGCGTTCAAGAGACCCAGTACTTC
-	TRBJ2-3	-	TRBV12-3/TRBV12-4	CASSISQVDTQYF	TGTGCCAGCAGTATTTCGCAGGTAGATACGCAGTATTTT
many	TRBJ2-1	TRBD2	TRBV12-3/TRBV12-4	CASSLIAGDHNEQFF	TGTGCCAGCAGTTTAATAGCGGGGGACCATAATGAGCAGTTCTTC
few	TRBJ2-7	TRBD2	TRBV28	CASRPGLAVSSSYEQYF	TGTGCCAGCAGACCGGGACTAGCGGTTTCTAGCTCCTACGAGCAGTACTTC
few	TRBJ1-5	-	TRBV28	CASTPNGGLISNQPQHF	TGTGCCAGCACACCTAATGGAGGACTGATCAGCAATCAGCCCCAGCATTTT
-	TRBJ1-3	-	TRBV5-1	CASSPDRAGNTIYF	TGCGCCAGCAGCCCCGACAGAGCCGGCAACACCATATATTTT
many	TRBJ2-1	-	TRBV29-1	CSVGYGPRKNEQFF	TGCAGCGTTGGGTACGGCCCTAGAAAAAATGAGCAGTTCTTC
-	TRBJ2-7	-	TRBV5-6	CASSPVGSAYEQYF	TGTGCCAGCAGCCCAGTGGGGTCAGCCTACGAGCAGTACTTC
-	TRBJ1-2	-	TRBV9	CASSVSRGRGYTF	TGTGCCAGCAGCGTCAGTCGGGGGCGCGGCTACACCTTC
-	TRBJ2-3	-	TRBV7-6	CASSPSTPGTDTQYF	TGTGCCAGCAGCCCTAGTACCCCGGGGACAGATACGCAGTATTTT
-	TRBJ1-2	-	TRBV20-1	CSARSGNYGCTF	TGCAGTGCTAGATCCGGCAACTATGGCTGCACCTTC
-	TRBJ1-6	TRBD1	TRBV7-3	CATSTGPNSPLHF	TGTGCCACATCGACAGGGCCTAATTCACCCCTCCACTTT
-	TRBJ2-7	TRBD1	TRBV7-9	CASSFGPRGPGGQRSEQYF	TGTGCCAGCAGCTTCGGACCCCGGGGGCCAGGGGGCCAGCGGAGCGAGCAGTACTTC
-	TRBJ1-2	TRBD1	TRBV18	CASSPGTGLKDGYTF	TGTGCCAGCTCGCCCGGGACAGGGTTAAAGGATGGCTACACCTTC
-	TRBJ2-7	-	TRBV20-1	CSARGSGRGGEQYF	TGCAGTGCTAGGGGTTCCGGCCGAGGGGGCGAGCAGTACTTC
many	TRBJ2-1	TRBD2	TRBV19	CASGTSGFHNEQFF	TGTGCCAGTGGAACTAGCGGGTTCCACAATGAGCAGTTCTTC
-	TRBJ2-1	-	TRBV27	CASSLSLHNELFF	TGTGCCAGCAGTTTATCCCTCCACAATGAGCTGTTCTTC
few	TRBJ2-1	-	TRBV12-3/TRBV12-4	CASSLGTPWNEQFF	TGTGCCAGCAGTTTAGGGACCCCCTGGAATGAGCAGTTCTTC
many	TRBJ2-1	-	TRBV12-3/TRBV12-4	CASSLGSRGNEQFF	TGTGCCAGCAGTTTGGGTTCCCGGGGCAATGAGCAGTTCTTC
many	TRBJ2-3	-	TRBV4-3	CASSQVRSTDTQYF	TGCGCCAGCAGCCAAGTGCGGAGCACAGATACGCAGTATTTT
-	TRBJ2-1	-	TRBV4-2	CASSQGVAEISSYNEQFF	TGTGCCAGCAGCCAGGGGGTAGCGGAGATAAGCTCCTACAATGAGCAGTTCTTC
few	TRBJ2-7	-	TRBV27	CASSPSNRYEQYF	TGTGCCAGCAGTCCCTCCAACCGCTACGAGCAGTACTTC
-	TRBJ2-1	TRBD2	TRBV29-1	CSVEDWSSGGNEQFF	TGCAGCGTTGAAGATTGGAGTAGCGGGGGCAATGAGCAGTTCTTC
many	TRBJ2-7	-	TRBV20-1	CSARSGVRSYEQYF	TGCAGTGCTAGATCGGGGGTGCGCTCCTACGAGCAGTACTTC
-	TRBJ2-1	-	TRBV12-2	CASRLHRQGGINDNEQFF	TGTGCAAGTCGCTTACACAGACAGGGGGGAATTAACGACAATGAGCAGTTCTTC
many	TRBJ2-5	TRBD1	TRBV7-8	CASSRNRGRSETQYF	TGTGCCAGCAGCCGAAACAGGGGGCGCTCAGAGACCCAGTACTTC
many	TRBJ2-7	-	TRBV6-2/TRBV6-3	CASSYLGREQYF	TGTGCCAGCAGTTACTTGGGCAGGGAGCAGTACTTC
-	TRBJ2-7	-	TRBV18	CASSSPLLEQYF	TGTGCCAGCTCATCCCCTCTCCTTGAGCAGTACTTC
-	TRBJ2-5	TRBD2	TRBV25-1	CVSSERDLPWTQYF	TGTGTCAGCAGTGAGCGGGACCTCCCTTGGACCCAGTACTTC
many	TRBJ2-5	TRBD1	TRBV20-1	CSARRPGTVQETQYF	TGCAGTGCTAGAAGACCCGGGACAGTTCAAGAGACCCAGTACTTC
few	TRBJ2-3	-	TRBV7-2	CASSQPPDTQYF	TGTGCCAGCAGCCAGCCGCCAGATACGCAGTATTTT
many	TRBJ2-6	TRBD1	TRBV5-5	CASSTRQGAGGANVLTF	TGTGCCAGCAGCACCCGACAGGGGGCGGGAGGGGCCAACGTCCTGACTTTC
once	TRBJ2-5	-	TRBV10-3	CATQQLERARNEQYF	TGTGCCACTCAACAACTAGAGAGGGCTCGCAATGAGCAGTACTTC
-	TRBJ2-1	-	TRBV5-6	CASSLGVVWSVSSYNEQFF	TGTGCCAGCAGCTTGGGTGTGGTATGGTCGGTTAGCTCCTACAATGAGCAGTTCTTC
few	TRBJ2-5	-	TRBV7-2	CASSLGFLETQYF	TGTGCCAGCAGCTTAGGTTTCTTGGAGACCCAGTACTTC
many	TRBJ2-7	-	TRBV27	CASSFGQFPYEQYF	TGTGCCAGCAGTTTCGGGCAGTTCCCCTACGAGCAGTACTTC
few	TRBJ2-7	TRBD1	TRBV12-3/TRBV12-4	CASSRDREEQYF	TGTGCCAGCAGCCGGGACAGGGAGGAGCAGTACTTC
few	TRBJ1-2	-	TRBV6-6	CASRGLGAIYGYTF	TGTGCCAGCAGAGGGCTGGGGGCCATCTATGGCTACACCTTC
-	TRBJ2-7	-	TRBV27	CASSLSGGDTSYEQYF	TGTGCCAGCAGTTTATCCGGAGGGGACACCTCCTACGAGCAGTACTTC
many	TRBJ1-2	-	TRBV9	CASSVTRDVSYGYTF	TGTGCCAGCAGCGTAACCAGGGACGTTAGCTATGGCTACACCTTC